The rows below give T cell receptor beta chains drawn from one sample of a study of response to subunit inactivated influenza vaccine. TCRdb redid the calling of the RT-PCR reads with MiXCR, one entry per CDR3 protein. Of under 200,000 distinct CDR3 sequences listed, roughly 10% are singletons. Sequencing used non-naive T cells sorted from PBMCs, obtained 45 days after vaccination. The receptors here all came from a man aged 45-65 years who received an inactivated influenza vaccine. Both conserved end residues are part of each CDR3. D genes are given only for firm matches. For some rows the clone size is stated as once, few or many, or as a class when expanded; others skip it.

j_gene,abundance,v_gene,d_gene,CDR3nt,CDR3aa
TRBJ2-1,many,TRBV7-9,-,TGTGCCAGCAGCTTAGGGGGGTACGGTAATGAGCAGTTCTTC,CASSLGGYGNEQFF
TRBJ1-1,-,TRBV14,-,TGTGCCAGCAGCCGGGCAGGGATCATGAACACTGAAGCTTTCTTT,CASSRAGIMNTEAFF
TRBJ2-3,few,TRBV4-3,-,TGCGCCAGCAGCCAAGGGACTGGGCCTAGCACAGATACGCAGTATTTT,CASSQGTGPSTDTQYF
TRBJ1-5,few,TRBV7-2,TRBD1,TGTGCCAGCAGCAAGGACAGGGGGGGTTCTCAGCCCCAGCATTTT,CASSKDRGGSQPQHF
TRBJ1-1,many,TRBV20-1,-,TGCAGTGCTGGTACAGGGCTCATGAACACTGAAGCTTTCTTT,CSAGTGLMNTEAFF
TRBJ1-5,few,TRBV6-1,TRBD1,TGTGCCAGCAGTCAGACAGGGCCGGGCAATCAGCCCCAGCATTTT,CASSQTGPGNQPQHF
TRBJ2-7,-,TRBV2,-,TGTGCCAGCAGTGTTGTTTACGAGCAGTACTTC,CASSVVYEQYF
TRBJ2-5,few,TRBV7-6,-,TGTGCCAGCAGCTTAGTCGTCGTAGGGGAGACCCAGTACTTC,CASSLVVVGETQYF
TRBJ2-7,many,TRBV4-2,-,TGTGCCAGCCCCCTAGGGCCCGTCGAGAACGCCGAGCAGTACTTC,CASPLGPVENAEQYF
TRBJ2-7,few,TRBV4-1,-,TGCGCCAGCAGCGATGCGCGGGGCTACGAGCAGTACTTC,CASSDARGYEQYF
TRBJ2-1,few,TRBV20-1,-,TGCAGTGCACGACTCAAGGGGGGGACAATTGAGCAGTTCTTC,CSARLKGGTIEQFF
TRBJ2-7,-,TRBV28,-,TGTGCCAGCGCATCGAGATTCGTAAGTCTGGCCTACGAGCAGTACTTC,CASASRFVSLAYEQYF
TRBJ1-1,few,TRBV20-1,-,TGCAGTGTCTGGGGGGGAAACACTGAAGCTTTCTTT,CSVWGGNTEAFF
TRBJ2-5,-,TRBV5-6,-,TGTGCCAGCAGCTTGGCTGGGCACCATGGGGAGACCCAGTACTTC,CASSLAGHHGETQYF
TRBJ2-3,few,TRBV3-1,-,TGTGCCAGCAGCCAAGGGGAGGCGAACACAGATACGCAGTATTTT,CASSQGEANTDTQYF
TRBJ2-2,many,TRBV7-9,-,TGTGCCAGCAGTTTACAGCTAGAGGACACCGGGGAGCTGTTTTTT,CASSLQLEDTGELFF
TRBJ2-2,many,TRBV20-1,-,TGCAGTGCTAGGAGACTAACGGGCACCGGGGAGCTGTTTTTT,CSARRLTGTGELFF
TRBJ2-1,few,TRBV7-2,-,TGTGCCAGCACCGTCGAAGCGGATGAGCAGTTCTTC,CASTVEADEQFF
TRBJ2-7,-,TRBV7-8,-,TGTGCCAGCAGCTTTGCAGTAGAGAACGAGCAGTACTTC,CASSFAVENEQYF
TRBJ2-7,many,TRBV25-1,TRBD1,TGTGCCAGCACCCGACAGGGTCACTACGAGCAGTACTTC,CASTRQGHYEQYF
TRBJ2-1,few,TRBV5-1,-,TGCGCCAGCAGCTTGTTACAAGACAATGAGCAGTTCTTC,CASSLLQDNEQFF
TRBJ2-1,many,TRBV14,-,TGTGCCAGCAGCCAAGATCTCATCACGACCTACAATGAGCAGTTCTTC,CASSQDLITTYNEQFF
TRBJ2-1,few,TRBV7-2,TRBD1,TGTGCCAGCAGCCTGCTGGGCGCGGGACAGGGGACGAATGAGCAGTTCTTC,CASSLLGAGQGTNEQFF
TRBJ2-5,few,TRBV7-2,-,TGTGCCAGCAGCTTAGTGAGGGAGACCCAGTACTTC,CASSLVRETQYF
TRBJ2-3,many,TRBV5-1,TRBD2,TGCGCCAGCAGCTCGGATACTAGCGGGAGGGCCAGAGATACGCAGTATTTT,CASSSDTSGRARDTQYF
TRBJ1-2,few,TRBV20-1,TRBD1,TGCAGTGGGACGACAGGGTTGACAAATGGCTACACCTTC,CSGTTGLTNGYTF
TRBJ2-7,few,TRBV28,-,TGTGCCAGCAGTTTATATACAGGACCTACCTACGAGCAGTACTTC,CASSLYTGPTYEQYF
TRBJ2-2,few,TRBV4-3,-,TGCGCCAGCAGCCAGGCCGAGGGCACCGGGGAGCTGTTTTTT,CASSQAEGTGELFF
TRBJ2-2,many,TRBV9,-,TGTGCCAGCAGCGTAGGTGTGACTCCCGTTAATGGCGGGGAGCTGTTTTTT,CASSVGVTPVNGGELFF
TRBJ2-7,-,TRBV2,-,TGTGCCAGCAGAATCCGACCTTACGAGCAGTACTTC,CASRIRPYEQYF
TRBJ2-2,many,TRBV28,-,TGTGCCAGCAGTTTGATGCACACCGGGGAGCTGTTTTTT,CASSLMHTGELFF
TRBJ1-1,few,TRBV29-1,-,TGCAGCGTTGGCTTCACATCGGGCACTGAAGCTTTCTTT,CSVGFTSGTEAFF
TRBJ2-3,-,TRBV7-8,-,TGTGCCAGCAGCTCGTCCGGCCCCACAGATACGCAGTATTTT,CASSSSGPTDTQYF
TRBJ2-3,many,TRBV5-1,TRBD2,TGCGCCAGTAGTAGCGGGATTGAGACGCAGTATTTT,CASSSGIETQYF
TRBJ2-1,many,TRBV7-2,TRBD1,TGTGCCAGCAGCCGGACAGGGTGGAACAATGAGCAGTTCTTC,CASSRTGWNNEQFF
TRBJ2-5,many,TRBV5-1,TRBD1,TGCGCCAGCAGCTTGGCCGACAGGGGGCTGGGAGAGACCCAGTACTTC,CASSLADRGLGETQYF
TRBJ1-4,many,TRBV4-2,TRBD1,TGTGCCAGCAGTGGGGCCGGGACAGGGAATGAAAAACTGTTTTTT,CASSGAGTGNEKLFF
TRBJ2-1,many,TRBV5-6,TRBD1,TGTGCCAGCAGGCCGGGACAGATGCTCGGTGAGCAGTTCTTC,CASRPGQMLGEQFF
TRBJ2-7,few,TRBV6-5,TRBD2,TGTGCCAGCAGTTCGACAGCTAGCGGGAGTTTGAGCGAGCAGTACTTC,CASSSTASGSLSEQYF
TRBJ2-1,-,TRBV28,TRBD2,TGTGCCAGCAGTTTATTACAGCGGGGGATTGAGTTCTTC,CASSLLQRGIEFF
TRBJ1-3,many,TRBV4-1,TRBD1,TGCGCCAGCAGCCGGGACAGAAACTCTGGAAACACCATATATTTT,CASSRDRNSGNTIYF
TRBJ2-1,many,TRBV5-1,TRBD2,TGCGCCAGCAGCCCTGGAGGACTAGGAGAAAACAATGAGCAGTTCTTC,CASSPGGLGENNEQFF
TRBJ1-6,-,TRBV12-3/TRBV12-4,TRBD1,TGTGCCAGCAAAATCAACAGGGGAGGATACTATAATTCACCCCTCCACTTT,CASKINRGGYYNSPLHF